Listed below are T cell receptor beta chains from one sample, sequenced in a study of T-cell memory formation after mild COVID-19. TCRdb ran MiXCR on the 5' RACE reads and lists one entry per CDR3 protein. The profile shows around 390,000 distinct CDR3 sequences, about 17% of them singletons. Material: PBMCs or a T cell subset sorted from them (not recorded which). The receptors were gathered from a man younger than 30 who had mild COVID-19 (a few samples of this study predate the infection). Cell type and time point are not known. CDR3s include the opening cysteine and the closing phenylalanine or tryptophan. A D gene is named only where the DNA matches it firmly. Size is omitted from some rows. Given values are once, few, many or a class for expanded clones.

V,J,size,length,D,CDR3,DNA
TRBV9,TRBJ2-3,few,15,TRBD2,CASSAGTSPPDTQYF,TGTGCCAGCAGCGCCGGGACTAGTCCCCCAGATACGCAGTATTTT
TRBV20-1,TRBJ1-5,.,15,TRBD1,CSARTTGDYNQPQHF,TGCAGTGCTAGGACTACAGGGGATTACAATCAGCCCCAGCATTTT
TRBV4-1,TRBJ2-2,few,17,.,CASSQEAVTLNTGELFF,TGCGCCAGCAGCCAAGAGGCGGTGACTTTGAACACCGGGGAGCTGTTTTTT
TRBV24-1,TRBJ2-5,.,15,.,CATSEAGAAGETQYF,TGTGCCACCAGTGAGGCGGGGGCGGCGGGAGAGACCCAGTACTTC
TRBV2,TRBJ1-1,.,12,.,CAGNRVNTEAFF,TGTGCCGGAAACAGGGTGAACACTGAAGCTTTCTTT
TRBV27,TRBJ1-1,.,15,.,CASSLSISLNTEAFF,TGTGCCAGCAGTTTATCGATATCCCTGAACACTGAAGCTTTCTTT
TRBV20-1,TRBJ2-7,few,14,TRBD1,CSAEEPGQGYEQYF,TGCAGTGCTGAAGAACCGGGACAGGGGTACGAGCAGTACTTC
TRBV6-2/TRBV6-3,TRBJ2-1,few,18,TRBD1,CASSYPSLLGTGGGEQFF,TGTGCCAGCAGTTACCCCTCTCTCCTCGGGACAGGGGGCGGTGAGCAGTTCTTC
TRBV5-1,TRBJ1-1,few,15,TRBD1,CASSLRTGQNTEAFF,TGCGCCAGCAGCTTACGGACAGGACAGAACACTGAAGCTTTCTTT
TRBV12-3/TRBV12-4,TRBJ2-7,many,18,.,CASSFGIVWADGNYEQYF,TGTGCCAGCAGTTTTGGAATAGTGTGGGCAGATGGAAACTACGAGCAGTACTTC
TRBV5-5,TRBJ2-5,few,14,TRBD1,CASSGTGGPETQYF,TGTGCCAGCAGCGGGACAGGGGGGCCAGAGACCCAGTACTTC
TRBV7-2,TRBJ1-2,.,15,.,CASSPRTVKIGGYTF,TGTGCCAGCAGCCCTCGGACAGTGAAAATAGGTGGCTACACCTTC
TRBV7-9,TRBJ1-5,.,16,.,CASSFGPGTSNQPQHF,TGTGCCAGCAGCTTTGGTCCTGGGACGAGCAATCAGCCCCAGCATTTT
TRBV4-2,TRBJ2-3,once,16,.,CASSQAPGWSTDTQYF,TGTGCCAGCAGCCAGGCTCCAGGATGGAGCACAGATACGCAGTATTTT
TRBV29-1,TRBJ1-1,few,12,.,CSVQTGNTEAFF,TGCAGCGTTCAGACGGGAAACACTGAAGCTTTCTTT
TRBV3-1,TRBJ1-2,.,14,.,CASSQDSVTNGYTF,TGTGCCAGCAGCCAAGACTCCGTGACCAATGGCTACACCTTC
TRBV7-9,TRBJ1-2,.,13,.,CASSPDSYGGYTF,TGTGCCAGCAGCCCCGACAGTTATGGAGGCTACACCTTC
TRBV7-9,TRBJ2-5,few,15,TRBD1,CASSDGQGFTETQYF,TGTGCCAGCAGCGACGGACAGGGGTTTACAGAGACCCAGTACTTC
TRBV27,TRBJ2-3,few,15,.,CASSLTIESTDTQYF,TGTGCCAGCAGTTTAACCATTGAGTCCACAGATACGCAGTATTTT
TRBV12-3/TRBV12-4,TRBJ1-1,.,16,.,CASSDSGATPSTEAFF,TGTGCCAGCTCGGACAGTGGGGCGACTCCAAGCACTGAAGCTTTCTTT
TRBV20-1,TRBJ2-4,few,15,TRBD1,CSAYTGESAKNIQYF,TGCAGTGCTTATACAGGGGAGTCGGCCAAAAACATTCAGTACTTC
TRBV14,TRBJ1-4,.,15,.,CASSQQDGIGEKLFF,TGTGCCAGCAGCCAACAGGACGGAATCGGGGAAAAACTGTTTTTT
TRBV28,TRBJ1-5,few,14,.,CASSLLAGYQPQHF,TGTGCCAGCAGTTTATTGGCAGGATATCAGCCCCAGCATTTT
TRBV12-3/TRBV12-4,TRBJ2-7,few,14,TRBD2,CASSLRAGNHEQYF,TGTGCCAGCAGTTTACGAGCGGGGAACCACGAGCAGTACTTC
TRBV15,TRBJ2-2,many,14,.,CATSNRVGTGELFF,TGTGCCACCAGCAATAGGGTGGGGACCGGGGAGCTGTTTTTT
TRBV7-8,TRBJ2-3,few,16,.,CASSAKGQTATDTQYF,TGTGCCAGCAGCGCAAAGGGCCAGACAGCCACAGATACGCAGTATTTT
TRBV6-2/TRBV6-3,TRBJ2-3,.,17,.,CASSYATPTGKTDTQYF,TGTGCCAGCAGTTACGCCACGCCAACAGGGAAAACAGATACGCAGTATTTT
TRBV30,TRBJ2-2,.,14,.,CASGRVSNTGELFF,TGTGCCTCGGGAAGGGTTTCGAACACCGGGGAGCTGTTTTTT
TRBV27,TRBJ1-5,many,15,.,CASSLGGYSNQPQHF,TGTGCCAGCAGTTTAGGGGGTTATAGCAATCAGCCCCAGCATTTT
TRBV5-1,TRBJ2-2,.,17,TRBD2,CASSSDPAGLNTGELFF,TGCGCCAGCAGTTCCGACCCAGCGGGGCTGAACACCGGGGAGCTGTTTTTT
TRBV19,TRBJ1-2,.,13,.,CASRHRDGYGYTF,TGTGCCAGTAGGCACCGGGACGGCTATGGCTACACCTTC
TRBV28,TRBJ1-6,.,13,.,CASAVLYNSPLHF,TGTGCCTCCGCGGTTCTATATAATTCACCCCTCCACTTT
TRBV20-1,TRBJ2-1,many,14,TRBD1,CSASGTGRLNEQFF,TGCAGTGCGAGCGGGACAGGGAGGTTGAATGAGCAGTTCTTC
TRBV6-2/TRBV6-3,TRBJ1-5,few,13,.,CASSTGFGQPQHF,TGTGCCAGCAGTACAGGGTTCGGGCAGCCCCAGCATTTT
TRBV7-9,TRBJ2-2,.,14,.,CASRTTENTGELFF,TGTGCCAGCAGAACGACGGAAAACACCGGGGAGCTGTTTTTT
TRBV7-9,TRBJ1-6,many,15,.,CASSLGGSYNSPLHF,TGTGCCAGCAGCTTAGGAGGGTCCTATAATTCACCCCTCCACTTT
TRBV20-1,TRBJ2-2,.,16,TRBD2,CSAKNLAGGTTGELFF,TGCAGTGCTAAAAATCTAGCGGGGGGGACAACCGGGGAGCTGTTTTTT
TRBV20-1,TRBJ1-2,few,12,.,CSARTANYGYTF,TGCAGTGCTAGGACGGCGAACTATGGCTACACCTTC
TRBV7-3,TRBJ2-7,many,13,.,CASSLRGADEQYF,TGTGCCAGCAGCTTACGGGGGGCCGACGAGCAGTACTTC
TRBV4-2,TRBJ1-5,.,15,.,CASSQGPIPNQPQHF,TGTGCCAGCAGCCAGGGACCGATACCCAATCAGCCCCAGCATTTT
TRBV5-4,TRBJ2-1,.,14,.,CASSGGTSYNEQFF,TGTGCCAGCAGCGGGGGGACCTCCTACAATGAGCAGTTCTTC
TRBV18,TRBJ1-3,many,16,.,CASSPSTANSGNTIYF,TGTGCCAGCTCACCTTCGACAGCAAACTCTGGAAACACCATATATTTT
TRBV4-3,TRBJ2-2,.,16,.,CASSRDEAGNTGELFF,TGCGCCAGCAGCCGAGACGAGGCAGGGAACACCGGGGAGCTGTTTTTT
TRBV24-1,TRBJ2-3,many,14,.,CATSGGEHTDTQYF,TGTGCCACCAGTGGAGGGGAGCACACAGATACGCAGTATTTT
TRBV18,TRBJ2-7,.,12,.,CASSSGGNEQYF,TGTGCCAGCTCATCGGGGGGCAACGAGCAGTACTTC
TRBV29-1,TRBJ2-5,.,12,TRBD2,CSEASGPGTQYF,TGCAGCGAGGCTAGCGGGCCGGGGACCCAGTACTTC
TRBV7-2,TRBJ1-2,many,14,TRBD1,CASSSRQGDYGYTF,TGTGCCAGCAGCTCCAGACAGGGGGACTATGGCTACACCTTC
TRBV11-2,TRBJ2-2,few,12,.,CASKIGTGELFF,TGTGCCAGCAAGATAGGCACCGGGGAGCTGTTTTTT
TRBV20-1,TRBJ1-5,many,13,TRBD1,CSAKTGVNQPQHF,TGCAGTGCAAAGACAGGGGTCAATCAGCCCCAGCATTTT
TRBV27,TRBJ2-5,few,14,TRBD1,CASSTYRGQETQYF,TGTGCCAGCAGTACCTACAGGGGGCAGGAGACCCAGTACTTC
TRBV6-5,TRBJ2-3,.,15,.,CASSSWQGYTDTQYF,TGTGCCAGCAGTTCTTGGCAGGGATACACAGATACGCAGTATTTT
TRBV4-1,TRBJ2-2,.,16,.,CASSQGGGSNTGELFF,TGCGCCAGCAGCCAAGGTGGGGGGTCGAACACCGGGGAGCTGTTTTTT
TRBV18,TRBJ2-2,few,13,.,CASSPPPTGELFF,TGTGCCAGCTCACCACCCCCGACCGGGGAGCTGTTTTTT
TRBV6-2/TRBV6-3,TRBJ2-3,.,17,TRBD1,CASSLSYRDRVTDTQYF,TGTGCCAGCAGTTTATCCTACCGGGACAGGGTAACAGATACGCAGTATTTT
TRBV25-1,TRBJ2-5,few,15,.,CASRPRKGLPETQYF,TGTGCCAGCAGACCCAGAAAGGGGCTCCCAGAGACCCAGTACTTC
TRBV12-3/TRBV12-4,TRBJ2-1,few,14,.,CASSLAGGPNEQFF,TGTGCCAGCAGTTTAGCGGGGGGGCCCAATGAGCAGTTCTTC
TRBV4-3,TRBJ1-1,few,16,.,CASSPLGWGSNTEAFF,TGCGCCAGCAGCCCCCTGGGGTGGGGGTCGAACACTGAAGCTTTCTTT
TRBV12-3/TRBV12-4,TRBJ2-1,few,15,TRBD2,CASTSLAGAYNEQFF,TGTGCCAGCACTTCCTTAGCGGGGGCCTACAATGAGCAGTTCTTC
TRBV4-2,TRBJ1-1,.,15,.,CASSQDHGGAGVAFF,TGTGCCAGCAGCCAAGATCACGGGGGCGCCGGGGTAGCTTTCTTT
TRBV12-3/TRBV12-4,TRBJ2-3,few,15,TRBD2,CASSPGGIGTDTQYF,TGTGCCAGCAGTCCCGGGGGGATCGGCACAGATACGCAGTATTTT